This T cell receptor (beta chain) originates from a study of brain T cells in children with intractable seizures. This CDR3 is built from 16 residues. Germline CDR1 and CDR2: KGHDR and SFDVKD. The J segment lost 0 bases and the V segment lost 4 bases, leaving 6 bases of the junction unmatched. Clones were sequenced by immunoSEQ multiplex PCR, and TCRdb holds only the in-frame ones, with some missing. The sample consists of tens of thousands of clones, about 93% of them appearing once. Comment on this clone: Its antigen is still unknown.

Only cases whose brain tissue showed the highest T cell transcript signatures were sequenced. Study-wide results and limits: HCMV serostatus was not known, and viral specificity came from CDR3 similarity only.

The chain has TRBV24-1 and TRBJ2-3; TRBD1 matches 7 bases. The receptor was isolated from a boy under two years old with tuberous sclerosis and intractable seizures. Here the sequenced sample was peripheral blood, taken at surgery. The CDR3 nucleotides are TGTGCCACCAGTGACTCCGACAGGGCCAGCACAGATACGCAGTATTTT. This sequence encodes CATSDSDRASTDTQYF.